Following are 13 T cell receptor beta chains from one sample sequenced in a study of T cells after yellow fever vaccination. MiXCR was run by TCRdb on the 5' RACE reads, yielding one entry per CDR3 protein. The table has hundreds of thousands of distinct CDR3 sequences, roughly 20% seen once; the top ten hold roughly a sixth. Sequencing was performed on PBMCs, taken before the yellow fever booster vaccination. The receptors shown here come from a man aged 18 to 29 who received the YFV17D yellow fever vaccine.

This clonotype was counted between two and nine times. The chain employs TRBV4-3 and TRBJ2-1, with 8 bases that match TRBD2. Germline CDR1 is LGHNA and CDR2 is YSLEER. The junction had 8 bases not matched to a gene; V was cut back by 4 bases and J by 9 bases. The CDR3 is 14 residues long. This CDR3 is CASSPGTRVVEQFF. The CDR3 nucleotides read TGCGCCAGCAGCCCGGGGACTAGGGTGGTTGAGCAGTTCTTC.

This clonotype came up a few times. The V gene is TRBV5-1, the J gene TRBJ2-3; D remains unclear. The CDR3 length is 14 residues. The V and J ends lost 0 bases and 6 bases respectively, with 11 bases between them. Germline values: CDR1 SGHRS, CDR2 YFSETQ. This CDR3 reads CASSLAQVRDTQYF. For the CDR3, the DNA is TGCGCCAGCAGCTTGGCCCAGGTTAGGGATACGCAGTATTTT.

V and J are TRBV9 and TRBJ1-1; weak D call: TRBD1 (5 bases). Germline V CDR1 and CDR2: SGDLS, YYNGEE. With 3 bases removed from V and 1 base from J, the gap between germline ends came to 10 bases. This CDR3 is 14 amino acids long. The CDR3 here is CASSAGYTNTEAFF. The CDR3 bases are TGTGCCAGCAGCGCAGGGTACACGAACACTGAAGCTTTCTTT. The entire variable domain, with the rest obtained from reference TRBV9 and TRBJ1-1, is as follows: DSGVTQTPKHLITATGQRVTLRCSPRSGDLSVYWYQQSLDQGLQFLIQYYNGEERAKGNILERFSAQQFPDLHSELNLSSLELGDSALYFCASSAGYTNTEAFFGQGTRLTVV.

This chain uses TRBV9 with TRBJ2-7; D might be TRBD2 (5 bases). Trimming cost V 3 bases and J 7 bases, with 17 bases left between them. The CDR3 has 14 residues. CDR1 and CDR2 (germline): SGDLS, YYNGEE. The CDR3 loop is CASSAGFGVSEQYF. CDR3 sequence (DNA): TGTGCCAGCAGCGCGGGGTTTGGGGTCTCGGAGCAGTACTTC.

V usage is TRBV12-3 or TRBV12-4 and J usage is TRBJ2-1; the D is unclear. There are 17 residues in the CDR3. Trimming took 6 bases from V and 8 from J, leaving 26 bases between them. CDR3 bases: TGTGCCAGCAGGAACAGACTGATGTCAGCTCCGTCGGATGAGCAGTTCTTC. This codes for CASRNRLMSAPSDEQFF.

V gene TRBV4-1 combines with J gene TRBJ1-6, with 7 bases matching TRBD1. CDR3 length: 16 amino acids. V shed 3 bases and J 14 bases; nucleotides not matched to a gene: 16. Germline lookup yields CDR1 MGHRA and CDR2 YSYEKL. In DNA form, the CDR3 reads TGCGCCAGCAGCCACCTCAGGGACAGTCCGGGTCGCACCCTCCACTTT. Its protein product is CASSHLRDSPGRTLHF.

The CDR3, as DNA: TGTGCCAGCAAGATTCCGGGAGACCTAATCACAGATACGCAGTATTTT. Translating gives CASKIPGDLITDTQYF. The J gene is TRBJ2-3, the V gene TRBV6-2 or TRBV6-3; tentative D call: TRBD2 (6 bases). Trimming removed 7 bases at V and 2 bases at J, with 19 bases between. The CDR3 runs 16 residues. Germline CDR1 is MNHEY and CDR2 is SVGEGT.

The chain has TRBV12-3 or TRBV12-4 and TRBJ2-3; 10 bases fit TRBD2. This CDR3 has 16 amino acids. V shed 4 bases and J 2 bases; nucleotides not matched to a gene: 6. This CDR3 is CASSSSSGGYTDTQYF. The CDR3, as DNA: TGTGCCAGCAGTTCCTCTAGCGGGGGTTACACAGATACGCAGTATTTT.

The rearrangement links TRBV5-1 to TRBJ1-1; weak D call: TRBD1 (6 bases). Trimming removed 3 bases at V and 2 bases at J, with 11 bases between. Germline V CDR1 and CDR2: SGHRS, YFSETQ. The CDR3 sequence is 14 residues long. DNA of the CDR3: TGCGCCAGCAGCTCGGGACAAGCTAACACTGAAGCTTTCTTT. Amino acid sequence: CASSSGQANTEAFF.

This chain uses TRBV4-2 with TRBJ2-3; 9 bases align to TRBD2. Trimming cost V 1 base and J 2 bases; bases outside gene matches: 4. Germline V gene sequence: CDR1 LGHNA, CDR2 YNFKEQ. The CDR3 contains 16 residues. The CDR3 spells CASSQGSGGYTDTQYF. As DNA, the CDR3 is TGTGCCAGCAGCCAAGGCAGCGGGGGGTACACAGATACGCAGTATTTT.

This clonotype showed up just a few times. The rearrangement joins TRBV3-1 to TRBJ2-7; a possible D gene is TRBD2 (6 bases). The ends were cut back, 4 bases at V and 3 bases at J, with 13 bases in the middle. Germline V gene lookup returns CDR1 LGHDT and CDR2 YNNKEL (reference sequence). This CDR3 is 14 amino acids long. This chain's CDR3 is CASSPGTFYYEQYF. CDR3 coding DNA: TGTGCCAGCAGCCCCGGGACTTTCTACTACGAGCAGTACTTC.

The table lists this clonotype with a few counts. The chain carries TRBV7-2 and TRBJ1-5; D is undetermined. The V and J ends lost 8 bases and 3 bases respectively, with 17 bases between them. CDR1 is SGHTA, CDR2 FQGNSA, per germline. CDR3 length equals 15 residues. DNA for the CDR3: TGTGCCAGCGCGTTCGTGTCGGCTCCCAATCAGCCCCAGCATTTT. This encodes CASAFVSAPNQPQHF.

This clonotype has more than one count but fewer than ten. V gene TRBV12-3 or TRBV12-4 combines with J gene TRBJ2-2, with no clear D. CDR3 length equals 11 residues. Trimming took off 8 bases at V and 4 bases at J, with 5 bases between the two ends. CDR3 in amino acids: CASGITGELFF. The CDR3 nucleotides are TGTGCCAGCGGAATCACCGGGGAGCTGTTTTTT.